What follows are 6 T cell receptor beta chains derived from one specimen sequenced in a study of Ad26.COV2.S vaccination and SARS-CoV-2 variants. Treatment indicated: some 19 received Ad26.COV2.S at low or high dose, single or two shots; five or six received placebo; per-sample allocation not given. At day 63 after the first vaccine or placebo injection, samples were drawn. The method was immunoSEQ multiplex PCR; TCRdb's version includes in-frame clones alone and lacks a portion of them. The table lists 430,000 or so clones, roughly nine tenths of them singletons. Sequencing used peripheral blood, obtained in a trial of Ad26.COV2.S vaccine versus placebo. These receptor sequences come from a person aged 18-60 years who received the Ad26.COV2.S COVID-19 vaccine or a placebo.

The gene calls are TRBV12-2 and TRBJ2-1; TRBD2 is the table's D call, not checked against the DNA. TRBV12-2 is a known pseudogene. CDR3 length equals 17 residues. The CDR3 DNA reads TGTGCAAGTCGCCGTCATACTCGACTAGCGGCGCACAATGAGCAGTTCTTC. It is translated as CASRRHTRLAAHNEQFF.

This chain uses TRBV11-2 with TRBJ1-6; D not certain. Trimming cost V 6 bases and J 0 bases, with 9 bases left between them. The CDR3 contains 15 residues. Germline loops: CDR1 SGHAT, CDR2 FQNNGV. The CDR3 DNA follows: TGTGCCAGCAGACTCAGGAGCTCCTATAATTCACCCCTCCACTTT. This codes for CASRLRSSYNSPLHF.

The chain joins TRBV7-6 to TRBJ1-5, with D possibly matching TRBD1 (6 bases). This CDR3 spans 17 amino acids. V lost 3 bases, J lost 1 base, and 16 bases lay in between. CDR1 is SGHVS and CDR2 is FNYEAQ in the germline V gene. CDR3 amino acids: CASSLAPGGASNQPQHF. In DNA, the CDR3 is TGTGCCAGCAGCTTGGCCCCGGGGGGGGCGAGCAATCAGCCCCAGCATTTT.

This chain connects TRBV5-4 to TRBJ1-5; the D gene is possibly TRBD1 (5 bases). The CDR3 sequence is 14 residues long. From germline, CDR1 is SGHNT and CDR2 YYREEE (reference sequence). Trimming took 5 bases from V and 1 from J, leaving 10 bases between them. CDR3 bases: TGTGCCAGCAGTGAGGGGCAGAGCAATCAGCCCCAGCATTTT. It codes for CASSEGQSNQPQHF.

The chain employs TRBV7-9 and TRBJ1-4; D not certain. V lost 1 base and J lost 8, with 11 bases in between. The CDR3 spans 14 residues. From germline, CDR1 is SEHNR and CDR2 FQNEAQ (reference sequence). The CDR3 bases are TGTGCCAGCAGCTTAGATAGGGCTGGGGAAAAACTGTTTTTT. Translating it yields CASSLDRAGEKLFF.

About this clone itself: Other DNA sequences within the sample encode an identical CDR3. The CDR3 reads CASSLRAGANYGYTF. Here the CDR3 DNA reads TGCGCCAGCAGCTTACGTGCCGGGGCTAACTATGGCTACACCTTC. J is TRBJ1-2 and V is TRBV5-1, with D unclear. The V and J ends lost 2 bases and 0 bases respectively, with 11 bases between them. The CDR3 has 15 residues. Germline assignment: CDR1 SGHRS and CDR2 YFSETQ.